These 21 T cell receptor beta chains were all obtained from the same sample, sequenced in a study of T cell repertoires in cytomegalovirus infection. Their specific antigens are unknown. TCRdb independently ran MiXCR on the reads; one entry per CDR3 protein. The sample yields more than 250,000 distinct CDR3 sequences, just under 25% seen once. This material consisted of cultured PBMCs, taken from culture after CMV antigen stimulation. The source of these receptors is a human donor in good health (CMV status not recorded). Some clones in this sample may be carry-over from other donors' samples.

This clonotype was seen a few times. The chain uses TRBV12-3 or TRBV12-4 and TRBJ1-5, with TRBD1 matching 9 bases. V was pared by 5 bases and J by 15 bases, with 17 bases of the junction left unmatched. This CDR3 has 15 residues. The CDR3 loop is CASSNAGTGIANPHF. The CDR3 DNA reads as TGTGCCAGCAGTAACGCCGGGACAGGGATCGCGAATCCGCATTTT.

This rearrangement joins TRBV10-3 to TRBJ2-2, with 12 bases identical to TRBD2. Germline CDR1 and CDR2: ENHRY and SYGVKD. This CDR3 is 18 amino acids long. The ends lost 6 bases at V and 4 bases at J; junction bases unmatched: 12. For the CDR3, the DNA is TGTGCCATCAGCCCCGGACTAGCGGGACCCCCGGGCACCGGGGAGCTGTTTTTT. Protein sequence: CAISPGLAGPPGTGELFF.

The chain links TRBV12-3 or TRBV12-4 to TRBJ2-2; D is uncertain. CDR3 length equals 12 residues. With 5 bases removed from V and 6 bases from J, the gap between germline ends came to 7 bases. In DNA, the CDR3 is TGTGCCAGCAGTATATTCCCCGGGGAGCTGTTTTTT. It specifies CASSIFPGELFF.

This clonotype was seen more than once but under ten times. V and J are TRBV10-3 and TRBJ2-7, with 9 positions matching TRBD1. Germline CDR1 and CDR2: ENHRY and SYGVKD. V shed 10 bases, J shed 5 bases, and the junction held 9 bases outside the gene matches. The CDR3 totals 13 residues. CDR3 DNA sequence: TGTGCCAGTGAAGGGACAGGGACCCACGAGCAGTACTTC. Translation: CASEGTGTHEQYF.

This clonotype was observed at least ten times. CDR3: CASSREGIYNEQFF. CDR3 in DNA: TGTGCCAGCAGCCGTGAGGGAATTTACAATGAGCAGTTCTTC. The chain carries TRBV7-2 and TRBJ2-1; weak D call: TRBD2 (5 bases). V gave up 5 bases and J gave up 4 bases, with 12 bases separating them. CDR3 length: 14 amino acids. The germline V gene encodes CDR1 SGHTA and CDR2 FQGNSA. Full variable domain (rest looked up from reference TRBV7-2 and TRBJ2-1): GAGVSQSPSNKVTEKGKDVELRCDPISGHTALYWYRQSLGQGLEFLIYFQGNSAPDKSGLPSDRFSAERTGGSVSTLTIQRTQQEDSAVYLCASSREGIYNEQFFGPGTRLTVL.

This clonotype was observed at least ten times. The chain employs TRBV6-2 or TRBV6-3 and TRBJ2-3; perhaps TRBD2 as D (6 bases). Germline V gives CDR1 MNHEY, CDR2 SVGEGT. V lost 4 bases, J lost 4 bases, and 18 bases lay in between. CDR3 length: 16 residues. The CDR3 DNA sequence: TGTGCCAGCAGTTTCCAAGCGGCGGGATCCGCAGATACGCAGTATTTT. It is translated as CASSFQAAGSADTQYF.

This clonotype was recorded once. The V call is TRBV29-1, the J call TRBJ1-5; the D is unclear. The ends were cut back, 5 bases at V and 1 base at J, with 9 bases in the middle. CDR1 and CDR2 from the germline V gene are SQVTM and ANQGSEA. This CDR3 is 13 amino acids long. The CDR3 loop reads CSVIGQSNQPQHF. CDR3 nucleotides: TGCAGCGTTATCGGGCAGAGCAATCAGCCCCAGCATTTT.

The chain uses TRBV7-2 and TRBJ2-5; D remains ambiguous. Trimming left V 3 bases short and J 5 bases short, with 7 bases between. Germline V gene lookup returns CDR1 SGHTA and CDR2 FQGNSA. This CDR3 contains 12 residues. The CDR3 DNA reads as TGTGCCAGCAGCTTTCTTAGGGAGACCCAGTACTTC. This sequence encodes CASSFLRETQYF.

The J gene is TRBJ1-5, the V gene TRBV27; D not certain. The germline V gene has CDR1 MNHEY and CDR2 SMNVEV (reference sequence). The CDR3 is made up of 13 amino acids. Trimming pared 0 bases from V and 6 bases from J, leaving 6 bases between. The CDR3 nucleotides are TGTGCCAGCAGTTTATCGATCGCTCAGCCCCAGCATTTT. Translating gives CASSLSIAQPQHF.

This chain joins TRBV7-4 and TRBJ2-2; tentative D call: TRBD2 (6 bases). The V gene's germline CDR1 is SGHVT and CDR2 SQSDAQ. The CDR3 has 16 residues. V lost 1 base to trimming and J lost 1 base, with 10 bases between them. The CDR3 is CASSLDGSGNTGELFF. The CDR3 DNA is TGTGCCAGCAGCTTAGATGGTAGCGGGAACACCGGGGAGCTGTTTTTT.

Concerning this clonotype: It may be a read error: a sequence one base away is much more abundant. The chain combines TRBV7-9 with TRBJ1-5, with D perhaps matching TRBD1 (5 bases). This CDR3 spans 15 amino acids. Germline V CDR1 and CDR2: SEHNR, FQNEAQ (reference sequence). The CDR3 nucleotides read TGTGCCAGCGGCTTAGATTGGGGGAGCAATCAGCCCCAGCATTTT. Translation: CASGLDWGSNQPQHF.

The rearrangement uses TRBV14 and TRBJ2-1; tentatively, D is TRBD2 (6 bases). The CDR3 spans 13 residues. Germline CDR1 is SGHDN and CDR2 is FVKESK. V lost 1 base and J lost 8, with 9 bases in between. CDR3 coding DNA: TGTGCCAGCAGCCAAGTGACTAGAGATGAGCAGTTCTTC. Its translation: CASSQVTRDEQFF.

The chain links TRBV7-2 to TRBJ2-5; 13 nucleotides match TRBD2. The CDR3 runs 16 residues. Germline V lookup: CDR1 SGHTA, CDR2 FQGNSA. Trimming at V came to 5 bases and at J to 2 bases, leaving 5 bases not matched to a gene. DNA of the CDR3: TGTGCCAGCAGCCGTGGACTAGCGGGAGTTCAAGAGACCCAGTACTTC. Translation gives CASSRGLAGVQETQYF.

On this clonotype: It may be a read error: a sequence one base away is much more abundant. The chain carries TRBV7-8 and TRBJ1-5; D may be TRBD1 (5 bases). Germline CDR1 is SGHVS and CDR2 is FQNEAQ. This CDR3 contains 16 residues. V was trimmed by 1 base and J by 0 bases, leaving 10 bases between them. CDR3 DNA sequence: TGTGCCAGCAGCTTAGAACCGGACAATAGCAATCAGCCCCAGCATTTT. This codes for CASSLEPDNSNQPQHF.

This clonotype was picked up a small number of times. The rearrangement uses TRBV10-3 and TRBJ2-7, with TRBD1 as a possible D gene (6 bases). Germline V gives CDR1 ENHRY, CDR2 SYGVKD. The CDR3 has 15 residues. Trimming pared 0 bases from V and 6 bases from J, leaving 15 bases between. The CDR3 reads CAISESRSKGGEQYV. CDR3 DNA sequence: TGTGCCATCAGTGAGTCGAGGAGCAAAGGGGGCGAGCAGTACGTC.

The rearrangement uses TRBV7-9 and TRBJ2-5, with D perhaps TRBD2 (6 bases). The CDR3 has 16 amino acids. Between the trimmed V and J ends, which lost 3 bases and 5 bases, there was a span of 19 bases. Germline CDR1 reads SEHNR; CDR2 reads FQNEAQ (reference sequence). CDR3 loop: CASSLAGGPYSETQYF. The DNA of the CDR3 is TGTGCCAGCAGCTTGGCTGGAGGGCCATATTCGGAGACCCAGTACTTC.

This clonotype was counted a few times. The rearrangement uses TRBV7-8 and TRBJ1-2; D call uncertain. CDR1 SGHVS and CDR2 FQNEAQ come from the germline V gene. CDR3 length equals 15 residues. The V gene lost 5 bases and the J gene lost 5 bases, with 18 bases spanning the gap. This CDR3 reads CASSPTPAPSYGYTF. The CDR3 DNA is TGTGCCAGCAGCCCAACCCCGGCACCTAGTTATGGCTACACCTTC.

This clonotype was detected only a few times. This sequence joins TRBV28 and TRBJ2-7, with 11 bases identical to TRBD2. The CDR3 is 16 amino acids. Germline values: CDR1 MDHEN, CDR2 SYDVKM. Trimming took 4 bases from V and 0 from J; bases not matched to a gene: 5. The CDR3 bases are TGTGCCAGCAGTTCCCCGGGGACTAGCGGCTCCTACGAGCAGTACTTC. Protein product: CASSSPGTSGSYEQYF.

CDR3 DNA sequence: TGTGCCAGCGTCCCCATGGGCGGATACAATGAGCAGTTCTTC. Amino acids: CASVPMGGYNEQFF. The chain joins TRBV6-2 or TRBV6-3 to TRBJ2-1; D not resolved. V was trimmed by 8 bases and J by 4 bases, leaving 15 bases between them. Germline CDR1 and CDR2: MNHEY and SVGEGT. The CDR3 runs to 14 residues.

The sample holds a few counts of this clonotype. V gene TRBV20-1 combines with J gene TRBJ2-1; 12 bases match TRBD2. Germline V gene lookup returns CDR1 DFQATT and CDR2 SNEGSKA (reference sequence). This CDR3 region has 14 residues. V shed 2 bases, J shed 6 bases, and the junction held 2 bases outside the gene matches. CDR3 sequence reads: CSARLAGGSNEQFF. Here the CDR3 DNA reads TGCAGTGCTAGACTAGCGGGAGGGTCCAATGAGCAGTTCTTC.

This chain joins TRBV4-1 and TRBJ2-4, with D maybe TRBD1 (6 bases). Germline CDR1 and CDR2: MGHRA and YSYEKL. The CDR3 has 16 amino acids. Trimming stripped 1 base from V and 0 bases from J, with 10 bases between. CDR3 in amino acids: CASSQGTAIAKNIQYF. CDR3 bases: TGCGCCAGCAGCCAAGGGACAGCCATAGCCAAAAACATTCAGTACTTC.